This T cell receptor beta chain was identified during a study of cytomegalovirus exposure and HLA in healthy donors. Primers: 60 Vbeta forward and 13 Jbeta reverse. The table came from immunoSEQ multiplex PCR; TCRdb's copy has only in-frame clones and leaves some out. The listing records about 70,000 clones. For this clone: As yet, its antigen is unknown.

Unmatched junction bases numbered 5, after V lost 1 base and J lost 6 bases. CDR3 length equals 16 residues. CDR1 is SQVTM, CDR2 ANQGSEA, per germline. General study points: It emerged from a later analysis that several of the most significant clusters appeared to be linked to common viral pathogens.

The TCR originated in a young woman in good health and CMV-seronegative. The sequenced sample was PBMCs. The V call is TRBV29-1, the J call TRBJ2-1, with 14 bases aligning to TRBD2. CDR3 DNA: TGCAGCGTTGAAGGGACTAGCGGGAGGCCTATCAATGAGCAGTTCTTC. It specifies CSVEGTSGRPINEQFF.